This TCR beta chain is drawn from a study of cytomegalovirus exposure and HLA in healthy donors. Data came from immunoSEQ multiplex PCR; TCRdb stores just in-frame clones and leaves some out. The sample holds 120,000 to 150,000 clones, roughly 89% seen once. With 4 bases removed from V and 2 bases from J, the gap between germline ends came to 15 bases. Germline loops: CDR1 SGDLS, CDR2 YYNGEE. This CDR3 region has 16 residues. The material sequenced was PBMCs. This clonotype was obtained from a man aged 18 to 30 in good health and CMV-seropositive. The genes are TRBV9 and TRBJ1-4, with D possibly matching TRBD1 (6 bases). This CDR3 is CASSPNGQPTNEKLFF. DNA for the CDR3: TGTGCCAGCAGCCCGAACGGACAGCCTACTAATGAAAAACTGTTTTTT. Combining the CDR3 with reference TRBV9 and TRBJ1-4 gives the whole variable domain DSGVTQTPKHLITATGQRVTLRCSPRSGDLSVYWYQQSLDQGLQFLIQYYNGEERAKGNILERFSAQQFPDLHSELNLSSLELGDSALYFCASSPNGQPTNEKLFFGSGTQLSVL.